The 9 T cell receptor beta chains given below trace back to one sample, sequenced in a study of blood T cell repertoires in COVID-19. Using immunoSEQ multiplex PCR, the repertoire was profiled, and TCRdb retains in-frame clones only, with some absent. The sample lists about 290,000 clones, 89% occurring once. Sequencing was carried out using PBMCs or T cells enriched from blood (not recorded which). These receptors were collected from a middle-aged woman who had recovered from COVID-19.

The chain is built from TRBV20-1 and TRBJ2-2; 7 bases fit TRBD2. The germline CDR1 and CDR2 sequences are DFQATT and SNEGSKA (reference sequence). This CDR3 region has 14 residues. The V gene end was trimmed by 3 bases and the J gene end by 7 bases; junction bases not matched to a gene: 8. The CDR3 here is CSASLQRGGGELFF. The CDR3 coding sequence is TGCAGTGCTAGTCTCCAGCGGGGAGGCGGGGAGCTGTTTTTT.

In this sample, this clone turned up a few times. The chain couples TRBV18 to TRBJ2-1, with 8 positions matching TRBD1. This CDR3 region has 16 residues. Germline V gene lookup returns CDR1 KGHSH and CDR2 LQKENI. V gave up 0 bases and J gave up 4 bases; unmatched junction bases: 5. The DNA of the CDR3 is TGTGCCAGCTCACCACCAAGGACAGGGAATTACAATGAGCAGTTCTTC. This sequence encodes CASSPPRTGNYNEQFF.

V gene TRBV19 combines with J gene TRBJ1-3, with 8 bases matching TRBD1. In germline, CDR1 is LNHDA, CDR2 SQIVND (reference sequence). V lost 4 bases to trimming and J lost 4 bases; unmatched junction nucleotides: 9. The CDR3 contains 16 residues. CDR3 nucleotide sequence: TGTGCCAGTAGTACCCGGACAGGGCGTCTAGGAAACACCATATATTTT. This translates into CASSTRTGRLGNTIYF.

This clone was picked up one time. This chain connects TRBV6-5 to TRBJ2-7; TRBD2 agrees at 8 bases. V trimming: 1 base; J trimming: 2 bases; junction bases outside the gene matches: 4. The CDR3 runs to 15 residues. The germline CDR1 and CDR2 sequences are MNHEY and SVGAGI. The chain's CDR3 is CASSYWGGGTYEQYF. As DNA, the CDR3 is TGTGCCAGCAGTTACTGGGGCGGGGGGACCTACGAGCAGTACTTC.

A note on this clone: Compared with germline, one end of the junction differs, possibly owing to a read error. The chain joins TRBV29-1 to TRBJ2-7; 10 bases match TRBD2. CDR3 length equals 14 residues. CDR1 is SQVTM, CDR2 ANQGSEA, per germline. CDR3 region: CSIDTSGMGYEQYF. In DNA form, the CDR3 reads TGCAGCATTGATACTAGCGGGATGGGCTACGAGCAGTACTTC.

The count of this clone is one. CDR3 amino acids: CATSRGTGGSTDTQYF. The CDR3 DNA sequence: TGTGCCACCAGCAGAGGGACTGGGGGGAGCACAGATACGCAGTATTTT. The rearrangement joins TRBV15 to TRBJ2-3, with D possibly matching TRBD2 (6 bases). The V gene's germline CDR1 is LNHNV and CDR2 YYDKDF (reference sequence). The CDR3 has 16 residues. Trimming removed 1 base from V and 0 bases from J, with 11 bases in between.

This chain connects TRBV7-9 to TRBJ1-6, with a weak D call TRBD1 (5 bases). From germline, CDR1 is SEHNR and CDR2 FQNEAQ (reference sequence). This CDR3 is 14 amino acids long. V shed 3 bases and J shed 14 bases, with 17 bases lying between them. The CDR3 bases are TGTGCCAGCAGCTTGGAGGGAACAGTGGGGGCCCTCCACTTT. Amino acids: CASSLEGTVGALHF. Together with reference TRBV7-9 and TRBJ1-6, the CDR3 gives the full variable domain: DTGVSQNPRHKITKRGQNVTFRCDPISEHNRLYWYRQTLGQGPEFLTYFQNEAQLEKSRLLSDRFSAERPKGSFSTLEIQRTEQGDSAMYLCASSLEGTVGALHFGNGTRLTVT.

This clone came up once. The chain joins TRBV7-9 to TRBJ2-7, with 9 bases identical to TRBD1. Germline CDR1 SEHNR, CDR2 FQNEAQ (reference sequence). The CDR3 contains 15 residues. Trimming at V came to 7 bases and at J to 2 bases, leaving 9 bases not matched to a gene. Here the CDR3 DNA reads TGTGCCAGCATAGGCGGGACAGGGTCACCCTACGAGCAGTACTTC. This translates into CASIGGTGSPYEQYF.

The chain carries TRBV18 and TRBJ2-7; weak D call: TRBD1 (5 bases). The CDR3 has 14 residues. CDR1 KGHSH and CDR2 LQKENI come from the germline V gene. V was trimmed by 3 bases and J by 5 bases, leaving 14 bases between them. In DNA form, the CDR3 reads TGTGCCAGCTCACCGATCCAGGGTGGCGACGAGCAGTACTTC. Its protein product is CASSPIQGGDEQYF.